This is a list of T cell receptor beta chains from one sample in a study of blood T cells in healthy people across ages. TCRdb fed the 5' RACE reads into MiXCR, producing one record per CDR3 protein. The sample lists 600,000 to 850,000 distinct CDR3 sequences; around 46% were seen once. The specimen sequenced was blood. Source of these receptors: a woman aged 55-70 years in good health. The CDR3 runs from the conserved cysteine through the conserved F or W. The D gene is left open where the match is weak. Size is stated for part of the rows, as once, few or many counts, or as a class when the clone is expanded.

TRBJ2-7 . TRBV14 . CASSQEWQVNNEQYF TGTGCCAGCAGCCAAGAGTGGCAGGTGAACAATGAGCAGTACTTC
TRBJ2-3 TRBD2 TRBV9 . CASSARLAVTDTQYF TGTGCCAGCAGCGCCAGGCTAGCGGTCACAGATACGCAGTATTTT
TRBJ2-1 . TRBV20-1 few CSAPGALTYNEQFF TGCAGTGCTCCGGGGGCTCTGACCTACAATGAGCAGTTCTTC
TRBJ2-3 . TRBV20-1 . CSARDLGTTKRDTQYF TGCAGTGCTAGAGATCTCGGCACCACCAAAAGGGATACGCAGTATTTT
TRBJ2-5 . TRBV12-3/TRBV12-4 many CASSPAGGREETQYF TGTGCCAGCAGTCCCGCCGGGGGTCGGGAAGAGACCCAGTACTTC
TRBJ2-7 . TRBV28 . CASNTLAYEQYF TGTGCCAGCAATACCTTGGCTTACGAGCAGTACTTC
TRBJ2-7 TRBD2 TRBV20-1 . CSARVTSDYYEQYF TGCAGTGCTAGAGTTACTAGCGACTACTACGAGCAGTACTTC
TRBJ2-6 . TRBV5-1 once CASSQLDRRSGANVLTF TGCGCCAGCAGCCAACTTGACAGAAGGTCAGGGGCCAACGTCCTGACTTTC
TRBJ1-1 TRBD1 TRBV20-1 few CSGQGQVNTEAFF TGCAGTGGACAGGGACAAGTGAACACTGAAGCTTTCTTT
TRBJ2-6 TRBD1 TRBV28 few CASSTRQGRSGANVLTF TGTGCCAGCAGTACCCGACAGGGGAGGTCTGGGGCCAACGTCCTGACTTTC
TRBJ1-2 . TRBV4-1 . CASSQLDRYGYTF TGCGCCAGCAGCCAACTGGATCGCTATGGCTACACCTTC
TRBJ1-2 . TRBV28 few CASIGGGANYGYTF TGTGCCAGCATCGGAGGGGGGGCTAACTATGGCTACACCTTC
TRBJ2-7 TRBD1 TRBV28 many CASTPGTGGLETYEQYF TGTGCCAGCACCCCCGGGACAGGGGGACTAGAAACCTACGAGCAGTACTTC
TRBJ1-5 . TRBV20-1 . CSATIPGPVTQPQHF TGCAGTGCTACTATACCGGGGCCGGTAACTCAGCCCCAGCATTTT
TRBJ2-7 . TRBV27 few CASSASLGSTSYEQYF TGTGCCAGCAGCGCATCCCTAGGCAGTACATCCTACGAGCAGTACTTC
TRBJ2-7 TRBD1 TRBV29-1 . CSVEGGQGRGVQYF TGCAGCGTGGAGGGGGGACAGGGAAGAGGGGTCCAGTACTTC
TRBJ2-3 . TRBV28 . CASSLPHGNGDTQYF TGTGCCAGCAGTTTACCACATGGCAACGGAGATACGCAGTATTTT
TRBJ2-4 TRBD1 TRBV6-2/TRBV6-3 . CASTETGVLPQGIQYF TGTGCCAGCACAGAGACAGGGGTACTGCCCCAGGGCATTCAGTACTTC
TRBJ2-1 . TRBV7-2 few CASSTASGRSYNEQFF TGTGCCAGCTCCACCGCGAGCGGGCGCAGCTACAATGAGCAGTTCTTC
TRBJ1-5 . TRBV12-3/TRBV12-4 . CASRKADSNQPQHF TGTGCCTCTCGCAAAGCGGATAGCAATCAGCCCCAGCATTTT
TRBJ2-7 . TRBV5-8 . CASSLRRGPYEQYF TGTGCCAGCAGCTTGCGGCGGGGGCCCTACGAGCAGTACTTC
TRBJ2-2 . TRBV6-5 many CASSYSGSGELFF TGTGCCAGCAGTTACTCGGGTTCCGGGGAGCTGTTTTTT
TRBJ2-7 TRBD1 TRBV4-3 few CASSQENRGDAQYF TGCGCCAGCAGCCAAGAAAACAGGGGAGATGCGCAGTACTTC
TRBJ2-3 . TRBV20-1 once CSADLGLPGVDTQYF TGCAGTGCCGATCTGGGACTCCCTGGGGTAGATACGCAGTATTTT
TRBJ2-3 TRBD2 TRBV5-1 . CASSLRGLAGTYSTDTQYF TGCGCCAGCAGCTTGAGAGGACTAGCGGGGACGTATAGCACAGATACGCAGTATTTT
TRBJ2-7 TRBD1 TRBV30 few CAWSVMGQGYYEQYF TGTGCCTGGAGTGTAATGGGACAGGGCTACTACGAGCAGTACTTC
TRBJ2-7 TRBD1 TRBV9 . CASSVGGQSSYEQYF TGTGCCAGCAGCGTAGGGGGACAGAGCTCCTACGAGCAGTACTTC
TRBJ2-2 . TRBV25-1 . CASSEPRQNTGELFF TGTGCCAGCAGTGAACCCCGACAGAACACCGGGGAGCTGTTTTTT
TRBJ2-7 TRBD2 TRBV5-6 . CASSLGAGAAAYEQYF TGTGCCAGCAGCTTGGGAGCGGGGGCTGCAGCCTACGAGCAGTACTTC
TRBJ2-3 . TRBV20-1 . CSARALINTDTQYF TGCAGTGCTAGGGCTCTGATTAACACAGATACGCAGTATTTT
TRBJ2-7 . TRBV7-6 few CASSLQAGEQYF TGTGCCAGCAGCTTACAAGCGGGCGAGCAGTACTTC
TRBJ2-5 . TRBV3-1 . CASSQPRTTQETQYF TGTGCCAGCAGCCAGCCACGGACTACGCAAGAGACCCAGTACTTC
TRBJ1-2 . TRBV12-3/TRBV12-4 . CASSLVVKGPINYGYTF TGTGCCAGCAGTTTAGTAGTGAAGGGACCGATTAACTATGGCTACACCTTC
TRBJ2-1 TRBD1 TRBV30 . CAFRDRYNEQFF TGTGCCTTCCGGGACAGATACAATGAGCAGTTCTTC
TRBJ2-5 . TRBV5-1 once CASEKGQGETQYF TGCGCCAGCGAGAAGGGTCAGGGGGAGACCCAGTACTTC
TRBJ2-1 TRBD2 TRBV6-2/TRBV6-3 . CASNLAGLVNNEQFF TGTGCCAGCAACCTAGCGGGACTGGTGAACAATGAGCAGTTCTTC
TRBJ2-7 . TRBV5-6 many CASSGASIYEQYF TGTGCCAGCAGTGGGGCTAGCATCTACGAGCAGTACTTC
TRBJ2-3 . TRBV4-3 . CASSQGVGNTDTQYF TGCGCCAGCAGCCAAGGGGTCGGTAACACAGATACGCAGTATTTT
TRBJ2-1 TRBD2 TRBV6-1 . CASITGTSGGNEQFF TGTGCCAGCATCACCGGGACTAGCGGGGGTAATGAGCAGTTCTTC
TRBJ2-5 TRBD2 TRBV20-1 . CSVDRSTSAETQYF TGCAGTGTGGACCGGTCTACTAGCGCGGAGACCCAGTACTTC